This T cell receptor beta chain derives from a study of beta chain features in type 1 diabetes (dated by TCRdb to 2017 to 2018). For the study in its entirety: Patients and healthy donors did not differ in mean age, gender distribution, total cell number or subset yield. Whereas all 28 donors provided naive and central memory subsets, regulatory and stem cell-like memory subsets were isolated from just 8 patients and about eight healthy donors. In the study, TCRB repertoires of sorted circulating CD4+ T cell subsets from recently diagnosed type 1 diabetes patients were compared with those of matched healthy donors. A total of around 110,000,000 sorted cells were examined across all samples, and a strong correlation was observed between cell number per subset and RNA yield. Broad study findings and their caveats: Patients with type 1 diabetes made fewer insertions and deleted more nucleotides at VDJ recombination sites, implying thymic rearrangement abnormalities. Shorter templates might have been favored by PCR, but patient and control samples were amplified and corrected together, so both groups would have been affected equally by any skew. Sequencing cDNA rather than genomic DNA could over-represent highly expressing activated cells, although activation and CD3 levels did not differ between groups. Because small numbers of individuals were included in the HLA sub-analyses, any influence of HLA type on TCRB rearrangement was left unresolved. Naive, central memory and regulatory TCRB repertoires appeared to be more similar among patients than among healthy donors. A moderate but significant shortening of TCRB CDR3 length was observed in type 1 diabetes patients in all four CD4+ subsets.

This clone has a handful of counts. It lacks a known antigen. No base quality information exists; no much larger clone differs at one position. The germline V gene gives CDR1 as SGHTA and CDR2 as FQGNSA. Germline trimming: 5 bases from V, 4 bases from J; junction bases outside gene matches: 8. The CDR3, cysteine through phenylalanine, is 16 amino acids long. CDR3 DNA only is kept here, 48 bases in frame from base 1. Each donor gave one peripheral blood draw, averaging roughly 120 mL, which was collected into heparinised tubes. A BD FACSAria II and a panel including CD45RO, CCR7, CD25, CD127, CD95 and CD27 were used to sort naive, central memory, regulatory and stem cell-like memory CD4+ T cells. All sorted populations exceeded 95% purity. PBMCs were isolated right away by Lymphoprep density gradient centrifugation and were stained directly, without culture. So that batch effects would be minimized, each experiment stained and sorted samples in pairs, pairing one healthy donor with one patient.

The High Capacity cDNA Reverse Transcription Kit was used to reverse transcribe all of the isolated RNA, meaning that expressed TCRB transcripts were what got sequenced. Deep immunoSEQ sequencing was applied to naive, central memory and regulatory T cell samples, giving an average of around 4 million total reads per sample. Sorted cells were lysed in RLT buffer and RNA was extracted with DNase-treated RNeasy Micro or Mini kits, depending on cell number. To prevent cross-contamination, each cell subset was processed individually, whereas patient and healthy donor samples were processed jointly. The immunoSEQ multiplex PCR was used to amplify TCRB sequences from cDNA, generating 87-bp fragments that spanned the CDR3 region. Amplicons were sequenced on the Illumina HiSeq platform. From the authors' description of their analysis: Synthetic template baselines were used to correct PCR bias computationally, reads within Hamming distance 2 were collapsed, and singletons that could not be merged were discarded. Reads were aligned against IMGT to assign V, D and J genes, CDR3 length and insertions or deletions at six rearrangement sites. Within each subset, clonotype counts were normalized to sorted cell number, and only after that were true diversity and Gini coefficients computed with the tcR R package. Repertoire sharing was quantified using the overlap coefficient calculated on TCRB nucleotide sequences. As a proxy for the pre-selection repertoire, out-of-frame TCRB sequences from naive cells were analyzed. This is the immuneACCESS table as TCRdb keeps it, with only in-frame sequences that have V and J called. A part of the clones is gone; compared with another copy, unresolved V genes explain less than half, and the rest is unexplained. V and J calls and clone size are those listed in that table; D and trimming were worked out from the DNA. The sample profile shows 200,000 to 250,000 clones; over 12% of them were found once. Approximately 0.024% of the sample is taken by the ten largest.

The origin of this receptor is a middle-aged woman in good health. Here the chain combines TRBV7-2 and TRBJ2-7, with TRBD2 matching 13 junction bases. Sequenced material: naive CD4+ T cells from blood. What the cell subset or site label conveys for this sample: true naive CD4+ T cells. The CDR3 in this case is CASSSHGLAGVYEQYF. The nucleotide sequence reads TGTGCCAGCAGCAGTCATGGACTAGCGGGAGTTTACGAGCAGTACTTC.